This T cell receptor beta chain was profiled in a study of T cells in Graves' hyperthyroidism and ophthalmopathy. Study information: Peripheral blood sampling occurred at initial diagnosis, before any treatment.

Stable Graves' hyperthyroidism meant no ophthalmopathy progression within 18 months. Subjects aged 18 to 65 presented with newly diagnosed hyperthyroidism of less than 2 months' duration. PBMCs were sourced from over 8.5 ml fresh peripheral blood. TCR beta CDR3 sequences were amplified from RNA transcripts. During a first-round RT-PCR of the TCR CDR3, the HTBI primer set was used. Each CDR3 protein is one row after TCRdb ran MiXCR on the multiplex PCR reads. The table has hundreds of thousands of distinct CDR3 sequences, under 45% seen once; the top ten hold roughly 31%. The sample holds many counts of this clonotype. CDR3 length equals 13 residues. The V and J ends lost 7 bases and 4 bases respectively, with 11 bases between them. Germline V lookup: CDR1 LNHDA, CDR2 SQIVND (reference sequence).

The material sequenced was blood. The gene calls are TRBV19 and TRBJ1-5, with a tentative D call TRBD1 (5 bases). The sequence derives from a woman aged 40 to 50 with Graves' hyperthyroidism. CDR3 loop: CASMGQANQPQHF. Here the CDR3 DNA reads TGTGCCAGTATGGGGCAGGCTAATCAGCCCCAGCATTTT. Full variable domain (outside the CDR3, taken from reference TRBV19 and TRBJ1-5): DGGITQSPKYLFRKEGQNVTLSCEQNLNHDAMYWYRQDPGQGLRLIYYSQIVNDFQKGDIAEGYSVSREKKESFPLTVTSAQKNPTAFYLCASMGQANQPQHFGDGTRLSIL.